Listed below are T cell receptor beta chains from one sample, sequenced in a study of glioma-infiltrating T cells after dendritic cell vaccination. This table comes from immunoSEQ multiplex PCR, and its TCRdb copy is limited to in-frame clones, with some not included. Of 95,000 to 110,000 clones in the sample, roughly 79% were seen once. The sample consisted of blood, taken before dendritic cell vaccination. These receptor sequences come from a human donor with glioblastoma. Both conserved end residues are part of each CDR3. The D gene is left open where the match is weak. A clone size is listed for some rows: how often the clone was seen (once, few, many), or a class if it is expanded.

length: 18
V: TRBV18
D: .
J: TRBJ1-5
size: .
CDR3: CASSPLRVNRVADQPQHF
DNA: TGTGCCAGCTCACCGTTAAGGGTTAACAGGGTGGCTGATCAGCCCCAGCATTTT

length: 14
V: TRBV5-1
D: TRBD2
J: TRBJ2-3
size: once
CDR3: CASSPTSDADTQYF
DNA: TGCGCCAGCAGTCCCACTAGCGATGCAGATACGCAGTATTTT

length: 14
V: TRBV6-5
D: .
J: TRBJ1-4
size: .
CDR3: CASSYSLRQEKLFF
DNA: TGTGCCAGCAGTTACTCCCTCCGTCAGGAAAAACTGTTTTTT

length: 15
V: TRBV30
D: .
J: TRBJ1-4
size: .
CDR3: CAWSRNRGRQEKLFF
DNA: TGTGCCTGGAGTAGGAACCGGGGAAGGCAAGAAAAACTGTTTTTT

length: 15
V: TRBV21-1
D: .
J: TRBJ1-2
size: .
CDR3: CASNRSGTPNYGYTF
DNA: TGTGCCAGCAACAGATCCGGGACACCTAACTATGGCTACACCTTC

length: 15
V: TRBV9
D: TRBD1
J: TRBJ1-2
size: .
CDR3: CASSVNTGDNYGYTF
DNA: TGTGCCAGCAGCGTAAACACAGGGGATAACTATGGCTACACCTTC

length: 13
V: TRBV30
D: TRBD1
J: TRBJ2-7
size: .
CDR3: CAWRPGQGYEQYF
DNA: TGTGCCTGGAGACCGGGACAGGGTTACGAGCAGTACTTC

length: 15
V: TRBV30
D: .
J: TRBJ2-7
size: .
CDR3: CAWRPHRESTYEQYF
DNA: TGTGCCTGGAGACCGCACAGGGAAAGCACCTACGAGCAGTACTTC

length: 16
V: TRBV25-1
D: .
J: TRBJ2-2
size: once
CDR3: CASSELGQGKTGELFF
DNA: TGTGCCAGCAGTGAATTAGGGCAGGGTAAAACCGGGGAGCTGTTTTTT

length: 14
V: TRBV7-2
D: TRBD1
J: TRBJ1-4
size: few
CDR3: CASSPGTEDEKLFF
DNA: TGTGCCAGCAGCCCTGGGACAGAGGATGAAAAACTGTTTTTT

length: 13
V: TRBV7-9
D: .
J: TRBJ2-1
size: .
CDR3: CASSLMSVHEQFF
DNA: TGTGCCAGCAGCTTAATGTCCGTCCATGAGCAGTTCTTC

length: 18
V: TRBV4-1
D: TRBD2
J: TRBJ2-1
size: .
CDR3: CASSQDLIPGGGGNEQFF
DNA: TGCGCCAGCAGCCAAGATCTGATCCCGGGGGGGGGCGGCAATGAGCAGTTCTTC

length: 13
V: TRBV2
D: TRBD1
J: TRBJ2-7
size: .
CDR3: CASSGTGGYEQYF
DNA: TGTGCCAGCAGCGGGACAGGGGGCTACGAGCAGTACTTC

length: 17
V: TRBV30
D: TRBD1
J: TRBJ2-3
size: .
CDR3: CAWSVPGDRGGTDTQYF
DNA: TGTGCCTGGAGTGTACCGGGGGACAGGGGGGGAACAGATACGCAGTATTTT

length: 14
V: TRBV7-9
D: .
J: TRBJ1-3
size: .
CDR3: CASSPDISGNTIYF
DNA: TGTGCCAGCAGCCCCGACATATCTGGAAACACCATATATTTT

length: 14
V: TRBV7-2
D: .
J: TRBJ1-2
size: .
CDR3: CASSLGQENYGYTF
DNA: TGTGCCAGCAGCTTGGGCCAGGAAAACTATGGCTACACCTTC

length: 12
V: TRBV5-5
D: .
J: TRBJ2-7
size: .
CDR3: CASSLVSYEQYF
DNA: TGTGCCAGCAGCTTGGTGAGTTACGAGCAGTACTTC

length: 14
V: TRBV10-3
D: TRBD1
J: TRBJ1-1
size: .
CDR3: CAISDPGQGTEAFF
DNA: TGTGCCATCAGTGACCCGGGACAGGGGACTGAAGCTTTCTTT

length: 16
V: TRBV5-1
D: TRBD1
J: TRBJ1-1
size: .
CDR3: CASSLNFDRGNTEAFF
DNA: TGCGCCAGCAGCTTGAATTTCGACAGGGGGAACACTGAAGCTTTCTTT

length: 15
V: TRBV6-5
D: TRBD2
J: TRBJ2-5
size: .
CDR3: CASRQGLALSETQYF
DNA: TGTGCCAGCAGACAGGGACTAGCTTTATCGGAGACCCAGTACTTC

length: 14
V: TRBV6-5
D: TRBD1
J: TRBJ1-6
size: .
CDR3: CASSRAGGRSPLHF
DNA: TGTGCCAGCAGTAGGGCAGGGGGCCGTTCACCCCTCCACTTT

length: 13
V: TRBV6-1
D: .
J: TRBJ1-2
size: few
CDR3: CASMENRNYGYTF
DNA: TGTGCCAGCATGGAAAACAGGAACTATGGCTACACCTTC

length: 14
V: TRBV12-5
D: TRBD1
J: TRBJ2-3
size: .
CDR3: CASVHRGLTDTQYF
DNA: TGTGCTAGTGTCCACAGGGGGCTCACAGATACGCAGTATTTT

length: 15
V: TRBV7-6
D: .
J: TRBJ2-7
size: .
CDR3: CASSLVVAASYEQYF
DNA: TGTGCCAGCAGCTTAGTTGTGGCTGCCTCCTACGAGCAGTACTTC

length: 14
V: TRBV27
D: TRBD1
J: TRBJ2-7
size: .
CDR3: CASSYDRGAYEQYF
DNA: TGTGCCAGCAGTTACGACAGGGGAGCCTACGAGCAGTACTTC

length: 16
V: TRBV5-1
D: .
J: TRBJ1-6
size: .
CDR3: CASSPRTENYNSPLHF
DNA: TGCGCCAGCAGCCCCCGGACAGAGAACTATAATTCACCCCTCCACTTT

length: 11
V: TRBV7-9
D: .
J: TRBJ1-1
size: .
CDR3: CASRQGLEAFF
DNA: TGTGCCAGCAGACAGGGCCTTGAAGCTTTCTTT

length: 16
V: TRBV19
D: TRBD1
J: TRBJ2-3
size: .
CDR3: CASTDPGQGGTDTQYF
DNA: TGTGCCAGTACCGATCCGGGACAGGGAGGCACAGATACGCAGTATTTT

length: 15
V: TRBV19
D: .
J: TRBJ2-7
size: .
CDR3: CASSRAETSSYEQYF
DNA: TGTGCCAGTAGCAGGGCCGAGACCTCTTCCTACGAGCAGTACTTC

length: 16
V: TRBV6-1
D: TRBD2
J: TRBJ2-1
size: .
CDR3: CASSDPTSRPYNEQFF
DNA: TGTGCCAGCAGTGACCCGACTAGCCGTCCCTACAATGAGCAGTTCTTC

length: 13
V: TRBV2
D: .
J: TRBJ1-2
size: .
CDR3: CASSEGSDYGYTF
DNA: TGTGCCAGCAGTGAAGGGTCAGACTATGGCTACACCTTC

length: 16
V: TRBV10-1
D: TRBD2
J: TRBJ2-3
size: .
CDR3: CASSESERGGTDTQYF
DNA: TGCGCCAGCAGTGAGTCCGAGCGGGGGGGCACAGATACGCAGTATTTT

length: 13
V: TRBV7-2
D: .
J: TRBJ1-2
size: few
CDR3: CASSLGGGSGYTF
DNA: TGTGCCAGCAGCTTGGGGGGAGGCTCCGGCTACACCTTC

length: 13
V: TRBV5-8
D: .
J: TRBJ1-1
size: .
CDR3: CASSLDRNTEAFF
DNA: TGTGCCAGCAGCTTGGACAGAAACACTGAAGCTTTCTTT

length: 14
V: TRBV19
D: .
J: TRBJ2-3
size: .
CDR3: CASSNGGSTDTQYF
DNA: TGTGCCAGTAGTAATGGAGGATCCACAGATACGCAGTATTTT

length: 15
V: TRBV5-1
D: .
J: TRBJ1-3
size: .
CDR3: CASSLLASSGNTIYF
DNA: TGCGCCAGCAGCTTGTTGGCCTCCTCTGGAAACACCATATATTTT

length: 14
V: TRBV5-1
D: .
J: TRBJ1-1
size: .
CDR3: CASSFRQAGTEAFF
DNA: TGCGCCAGCAGCTTCCGACAGGCCGGCACTGAAGCTTTCTTT

length: 15
V: TRBV4-1
D: .
J: TRBJ1-2
size: .
CDR3: CASSQGAPTSYGYTF
DNA: TGCGCCAGCAGCCAAGGTGCACCAACCAGCTATGGCTACACCTTC

length: 14
V: TRBV19
D: .
J: TRBJ1-5
size: .
CDR3: CASSILRDNQPQHF
DNA: TGTGCCAGTAGTATCTTGCGGGACAATCAGCCCCAGCATTTT

length: 12
V: TRBV4-1
D: .
J: TRBJ1-2
size: few
CDR3: CASSQGGGGYTF
DNA: TGCGCCAGCAGCCAAGGGGGGGGTGGCTACACCTTC

length: 16
V: TRBV11-2
D: .
J: TRBJ1-6
size: .
CDR3: CASSFWSRGEDSPLHF
DNA: TGTGCCAGCAGCTTTTGGTCGCGGGGGGAAGATTCACCCCTCCACTTT

length: 14
V: TRBV2
D: .
J: TRBJ2-1
size: .
CDR3: CASSEGGTYNEQFF
DNA: TGTGCCAGCAGTGAGGGGGGTACCTACAATGAGCAGTTCTTC

length: 16
V: TRBV10-2
D: .
J: TRBJ1-1
size: .
CDR3: CASSDPRVGGRTEAFF
DNA: TGCGCCAGCAGTGACCCGAGGGTGGGCGGGCGTACTGAAGCTTTCTTT

length: 14
V: TRBV5-1
D: .
J: TRBJ1-2
size: .
CDR3: CASSLLQATYGYTF
DNA: TGCGCCAGCAGCTTGTTACAGGCAACCTATGGCTACACCTTC

length: 15
V: TRBV7-2
D: TRBD1
J: TRBJ1-1
size: .
CDR3: CASTPTGYRATEAFF
DNA: TGTGCCAGCACCCCGACAGGGTATAGGGCCACTGAAGCTTTCTTT